This T cell receptor beta chain originates from a study of read filtering for tumor transcriptome and immune sequencing. Study overall: The cohort had about 16 men and approximately 13 women aged about 47 to 90, mean roughly 65 years. IR-seq gave about 4.05 to 11 million TCR reads per sample; RNA-seq gave about 75 to 1,400.

From approximately 400 ng of RNA, a library with molecular barcoded alpha/delta and beta/gamma adaptors was made. MiXCR, run by TCRdb on the reads, gives a single entry per CDR3 protein. In the table there are approximately 58,000 distinct CDR3 sequences, around 12% of which are singletons. This clonotype occurred many times. Its cognate antigen is unknown. Study-level points and caveats: RNA-seq captured clonotypes less deeply and reliably than IR-seq.

The clonotype comes from a donor aged 40 or older with multiple myeloma. The material sequenced was a population of CD138-negative cells sorted from bone marrow.

CDR3 bases: TGTGCCAGCAGCTCCGGGACAGGCGATAATAATTCACCCCTCCACTTT. This encodes CASSSGTGDNNSPLHF. The chain couples TRBV7-9 to TRBJ1-6; TRBD1 agrees at 8 bases. CDR1 SEHNR and CDR2 FQNEAQ come from the germline V gene (reference sequence). Trimming removed 4 bases from V and 5 bases from J; junction bases left unmatched: 7. The length of the CDR3 is 16 residues.